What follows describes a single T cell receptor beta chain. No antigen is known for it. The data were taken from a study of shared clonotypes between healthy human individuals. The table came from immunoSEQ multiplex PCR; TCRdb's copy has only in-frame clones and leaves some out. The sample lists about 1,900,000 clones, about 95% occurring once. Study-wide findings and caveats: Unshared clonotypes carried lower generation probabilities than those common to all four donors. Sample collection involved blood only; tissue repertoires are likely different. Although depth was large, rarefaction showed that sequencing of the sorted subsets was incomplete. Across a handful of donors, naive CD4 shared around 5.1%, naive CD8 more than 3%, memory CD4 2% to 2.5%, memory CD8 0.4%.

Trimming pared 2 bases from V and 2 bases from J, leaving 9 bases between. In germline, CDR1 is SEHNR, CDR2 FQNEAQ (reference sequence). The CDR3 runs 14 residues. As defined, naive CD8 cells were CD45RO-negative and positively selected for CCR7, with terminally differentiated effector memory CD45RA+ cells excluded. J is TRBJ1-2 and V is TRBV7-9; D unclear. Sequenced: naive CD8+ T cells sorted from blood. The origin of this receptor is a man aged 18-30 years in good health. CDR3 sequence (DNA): TGTGCCAGCAGCTTAAAGGCAGCCAACTATGGCTACACCTTC. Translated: CASSLKAANYGYTF.